The rows below give T cell receptor beta chains drawn from one sample of a study of CD8 T cells in ankylosing spondylitis. Each CDR3 protein gets one entry after TCRdb re-called the 5' RACE reads with MiXCR. Among around 890,000 distinct CDR3 sequences listed, about 12% were seen once. The material sequenced was blood, either unsorted or a sorted T cell fraction (not recorded which). All receptors come from a male donor with ankylosing spondylitis. The CDR3 runs from the conserved cysteine through the conserved F or W. D genes are given only for firm matches. The listing skips clone size in some rows; elsewhere it reads once, few, many or a size class.

d_call j_call clone_size v_call cdr3_nt cdr3_aa
NA TRBJ2-2 NA TRBV5-4 TGTGCCAGCGGGTCCGCGAACACCGGGGAGCTGTTTTTT CASGSANTGELFF
NA TRBJ2-3 NA TRBV12-2 TGTGCAAGTCGCCCCGGGCCCCCCGAAGATACGCAGTATTTT CASRPGPPEDTQYF
TRBD2 TRBJ2-5 few TRBV5-6 TGTGCCAGCAGCTTGGGACTAGCCGTAGAGACCCAGTACTTC CASSLGLAVETQYF
NA TRBJ1-6 few TRBV3-1 TGTGCCAGCAGCCAAGACGACCGAAATTCACCCCTCCACTTT CASSQDDRNSPLHF
NA TRBJ1-2 few TRBV6-1 TGTGCCAGCAGCCCCTCCTGGGTCGGGGGCCCTAACTATGGCTACACCTTC CASSPSWVGGPNYGYTF
NA TRBJ1-5 NA TRBV2 TGTGCCAGCAGTACCCTTAATCAGCCCCAGCATTTT CASSTLNQPQHF
TRBD1 TRBJ2-1 many TRBV5-1 TGCGCCAGCAGCTTAACAGGGGGCTACAATGAGCAGTTCTTC CASSLTGGYNEQFF
TRBD1 TRBJ2-4 NA TRBV12-3/TRBV12-4 TGTGCCAGCAGTTTAAGACAGGGGCTAGCCAAAAACATTCAGTACTTC CASSLRQGLAKNIQYF
NA TRBJ2-2 NA TRBV5-1 TGCGCCAGCAGGGGGGCCTCTCTCACCGGGGAGCTGTTTTTT CASRGASLTGELFF
NA TRBJ2-1 few TRBV18 TGTGCCAGCTCAAGTCGCCCGACAGACGCCTCCTACAATGAGCAGTTCTTC CASSSRPTDASYNEQFF
NA TRBJ2-5 few TRBV28 TGTGCCAGCAGTTTGCCCCAACCAGTACCGACCCAGTACTTC CASSLPQPVPTQYF
TRBD1 TRBJ2-2 NA TRBV20-1 TGCAGTGCGCCGGACAGGGGGAATGGCGGGGAGCTGTTTTTT CSAPDRGNGGELFF
NA TRBJ1-2 NA TRBV11-2 TGTGCCAGCAGCTCCGACGCGGGCTATGGCTACACCTTC CASSSDAGYGYTF
NA TRBJ1-4 NA TRBV29-1 TGCAGCGTCAAGGACGGCGGCTCTAATGAAAAACTGTTTTTT CSVKDGGSNEKLFF
NA TRBJ2-3 many TRBV5-1 TGCGCCAGCAGCTACCGACAGGAAGGAGATACGCAGTATTTT CASSYRQEGDTQYF
TRBD2 TRBJ2-3 few TRBV29-1 TGCAGCGTTAGGTTTCTAGCGGGGGGGTCGGCCACAGATACGCAGTATTTT CSVRFLAGGSATDTQYF
NA TRBJ1-6 many TRBV20-1 NA CSATSAGGRDSPLHF
TRBD2 TRBJ2-1 few TRBV20-1 TGCAGTGCTCTGGGACTAGCGGGACTAGAGTCCTACAATGAGCAGTTCTTC CSALGLAGLESYNEQFF
NA TRBJ1-2 many TRBV6-5 TGTGCCAGCAGCTCACAGGGAATCTATGGCTACACCTTC CASSSQGIYGYTF
TRBD1 TRBJ2-3 many TRBV20-1 TGCAGTGCTAGCTTAGGGGGCGCGCAGTATTTT CSASLGGAQYF
NA TRBJ2-7 few TRBV4-1 TGCGCCAGCAGCCCTCTAAAGAGCCCTTCCTACGAGCAGTACTTC CASSPLKSPSYEQYF
NA TRBJ2-1 NA TRBV12-3/TRBV12-4 TGTGCCAGCAGTTTAGGTCTGGAAGCCTCCTACAATGAGCAGTTCTTC CASSLGLEASYNEQFF
NA TRBJ2-3 NA TRBV9 TGTGCCAGCAGCGTAGGTGGGTCGAGGGGACGTGTAGATACGCAGTATTTT CASSVGGSRGRVDTQYF
NA TRBJ2-5 NA TRBV5-5 TGTGCCAGCAGCCCCGAGGAGGGGGCAACCCAGTACTTC CASSPEEGATQYF
TRBD1 TRBJ1-1 few TRBV5-4 TGTGCCAGCAACCAACAGGGGTTGAACACTGAAGCTTTCTTT CASNQQGLNTEAFF
TRBD2 TRBJ2-1 NA TRBV5-1 TGCGCCAGCAGCTGGGGACTAGCGGGGGGTGGGAATGAGCAGTTCTTC CASSWGLAGGGNEQFF
TRBD2 TRBJ2-1 NA TRBV20-1 TGCAGTGCTAGATTTGCGGGAGGGCCGGGCAATGAGCAGTTCTTC CSARFAGGPGNEQFF
NA TRBJ1-3 few TRBV29-1 TGCAGCGTTGTAAGGGAAGCTGGTGGAAACACCATATATTTT CSVVREAGGNTIYF
NA TRBJ2-7 NA TRBV27 TGTGCCAGCAGTTTTCTAGTCACCGGCTACGAGCAGTACTTC CASSFLVTGYEQYF
TRBD1 TRBJ2-1 NA TRBV24-1 TGTGCCACCGGAAACCGGGACAGGAGTTACAATGAGCAGTTCTTC CATGNRDRSYNEQFF
NA TRBJ2-3 NA TRBV20-1 TGCAGTGCCGGGCACCAGCAAAGCACGGATACGCAGTATTTT CSAGHQQSTDTQYF
NA TRBJ2-1 few TRBV5-1 TGCGCCAGCAGAGCCGGGAATGAGCAGTTCTTC CASRAGNEQFF
NA TRBJ2-1 few TRBV24-1 TGTGCCACCAGTGATCCGTCGGAGGGCGGGACTTGGGATGAGCAGTTCTTC CATSDPSEGGTWDEQFF
TRBD2 TRBJ2-3 few TRBV20-1 TGCAGTGCTAGAGCCAGCGGGACCCCGGGAGATACGCAGTATTTT CSARASGTPGDTQYF
TRBD2 TRBJ2-1 many TRBV5-1 TGTGCCAGCAGCCTGACTAGCGGTATTTACAATGAGCAGTTCTTC CASSLTSGIYNEQFF
TRBD2 TRBJ2-1 NA TRBV7-2 TGTGCCAGCAGCCTCCTACTAGCGGCTGAGCAGTTCTTC CASSLLLAAEQFF
NA TRBJ2-6 few TRBV12-3/TRBV12-4 TGTGCCACCCACCCCACTGGGGCCAACGTCCTGACTTTC CATHPTGANVLTF
NA TRBJ2-1 NA TRBV7-2 TGTGCCAGCAGCTTAGTCGACTCGAGCAATGAGCAGTTCTTC CASSLVDSSNEQFF
NA TRBJ2-1 NA TRBV11-2 TGTGCCAGCAGCTTATTGGGCGGGGAATACAATGAGCAGTTCTTC CASSLLGGEYNEQFF
TRBD2 TRBJ2-7 many TRBV5-1 TGCGCCAGCAGCACCGGACTAGCGGCTCCCTACGAGCAGTACTTC CASSTGLAAPYEQYF
NA TRBJ1-5 NA TRBV5-1 TGCGCTAGCAGCTTGGGACCAGGGATTAATCAGCCCCAGCATTTT CASSLGPGINQPQHF
TRBD2 TRBJ2-7 NA TRBV5-1 TGCGCCAGCAGCCGGACTAGCGGGGGCCCCTCTGAGCAGTACTTC CASSRTSGGPSEQYF
NA TRBJ1-2 few TRBV2 TGTGCCAGCAGGGGGTCGGGACGTAACTATGGCTACACCTTC CASRGSGRNYGYTF
TRBD2 TRBJ2-5 NA TRBV20-1 TGCAGTGCTAGAAGGACTAGCGGGAGCCAGTACCAAGAGACCCAGTACTTC CSARRTSGSQYQETQYF
TRBD2 TRBJ2-1 NA TRBV20-1 TGCAGCTCACATCGACGGGAGGGGTACAATGAGCAGTTCTTC CSSHRREGYNEQFF
NA TRBJ2-7 few TRBV5-1 TGCGCCAGCAGCCTACCGACAGGCTCTGGGGAGCAGTACTTC CASSLPTGSGEQYF
NA TRBJ2-6 many TRBV6-1 TGTGCCAGCCTAGCGCCAGGGGCCAACGTCCTGACTTTC CASLAPGANVLTF
TRBD2 TRBJ2-5 NA TRBV5-1 TGCGCCAGCAGCCCGACTAGCGGGGGGATACAAGAGACCCAGTACTTC CASSPTSGGIQETQYF
TRBD2 TRBJ2-3 NA TRBV5-1 TGCGCCAGCATGGAAGCCGGGACTAGCGTCACAGATACGCAGTATTTT CASMEAGTSVTDTQYF
NA TRBJ2-7 few TRBV30 TGTGCCTGGAGTAACGGTTTCCGTACCGCCTACGAGCAGTACTTC CAWSNGFRTAYEQYF